Each of the 15 T cell receptor beta chains below was sequenced from the same sample in a study of blood T cell repertoires in COVID-19. Using immunoSEQ multiplex PCR, the repertoire was profiled, and TCRdb retains in-frame clones only, with some absent. Of approximately 89,000 clones listed, 80% are singletons. The specimen was peripheral blood. Receptors were obtained from a woman older than 75 with acute or convalescent COVID-19.

This clone was recorded a few times. The chain links TRBV10-1 to TRBJ2-5, with D uncertain. Germline CDR1 and CDR2: WNHNN and SYGVQD (reference sequence). The CDR3 length is 14 residues. The ends were cut back, 7 bases at V and 0 bases at J, with 12 bases in the middle. Written as DNA, the CDR3 is TGCGCCAGCATGGGCAGACGGTACCAAGAGACCCAGTACTTC. It yields the protein CASMGRRYQETQYF.

The CDR3 coding sequence is TGTGCCAGCAGGGACGGGACTAACTATGGCTACACCTTC. Translated: CASRDGTNYGYTF. The gene calls are TRBV6-5 and TRBJ1-2, with D hard to call. Trimming pared 6 bases from V and 0 bases from J, leaving 8 bases between. Looked up from germline, CDR1 is MNHEY and CDR2 is SVGAGI. The CDR3 is made up of 13 amino acids.

The rearrangement uses TRBV10-1 and TRBJ2-2; 8 bases fit TRBD1. The length of the CDR3 is 16 residues. The germline gives CDR1 WNHNN, CDR2 SYGVQD (reference sequence). The V and J ends lost 9 bases and 0 bases, in that order; junction bases with no gene match: 9. The CDR3 spells CASSDRGRSNTGELFF. DNA of the CDR3: TGCGCCAGTTCAGACAGGGGCCGATCGAACACCGGGGAGCTGTTTTTT.

J is TRBJ2-5 and V is TRBV11-3; 7 positions agree with TRBD2. The CDR3 totals 13 residues. Germline-derived CDR1 and CDR2 are SGHNT and YENEEA. The trim removed 5 bases at V and 5 bases at J, leaving 5 bases unmatched. The CDR3 DNA sequence: TGTGCCAGCAGCCGCGGGGGTTGGGAGACCCAGTACTTC. Translated, it gives CASSRGGWETQYF. Using reference TRBV11-3 and TRBJ2-5 for the parts outside the CDR3, the full variable domain is EAGVVQSPRYKIIEKKQPVAFWCNPISGHNTLYWYLQNLGQGPELLIRYENEEAVDDSQLPKDRFSAERLKGVDSTLKIQPAELGDSAVYLCASSRGGWETQYFGPGTRLLVL.

The chain uses TRBV12-2 and TRBJ1-1. TRBV12-2 is shown as a pseudogene. The CDR3 length is 14 residues. The CDR3 region is CASRTKVGNTEAFF. In DNA, the CDR3 is TGTGCAAGTCGCACTAAGGTGGGGAACACTGAAGCTTTCTTT.

V is TRBV5-1 and J is TRBJ1-5; no reliable D call. Germline CDR1 reads SGHRS; CDR2 reads YFSETQ. CDR3 size: 15 residues. V lost 0 bases and J lost 0, with 7 bases in between. The CDR3: CASSLVSGSNQPQHF. The CDR3 DNA is TGCGCCAGCAGCTTGGTTTCGGGTAGCAATCAGCCCCAGCATTTT.

The chain joins TRBV3-1 (or the pseudogene TRBV3-2) to TRBJ1-6; 11 nucleotides agree with TRBD1. CDR1 and CDR2 (germline): LGHDT, YNNKEL (reference sequence). J lost 8 bases, V lost 4 bases, and 4 bases had no gene match. The CDR3 is made up of 15 amino acids. CDR3: CASSRRGQGDSPLHF. The CDR3 region has the DNA TGTGCCAGCAGCCGACGGGGACAGGGGGATTCACCCCTCCACTTT.

The V call is TRBV7-7, the J call TRBJ2-3, with 8 bases lining up with TRBD1. Germline values: CDR1 SSHAT, CDR2 FNYEAQ (reference sequence). The CDR3 totals 14 residues. Germline trimming cut 5 bases from V and 4 bases from J; bases unmatched to any gene: 5. CDR3 region: CASSPTGAADTQYF. The DNA of the CDR3 is TGTGCCAGCAGCCCGACAGGGGCGGCAGATACGCAGTATTTT.

The rearrangement joins TRBV2 to TRBJ1-2; 8 bases map to TRBD1. CDR3 length: 13 residues. J gave up 5 bases and V 3 bases, and 2 bases lay outside the gene matches. Germline loops: CDR1 SNHLY, CDR2 FYNNEI. The CDR3 DNA sequence: TGTGCCAGCAGTGAGGGACAGGAATATGGCTACACCTTC. It codes for CASSEGQEYGYTF.

The rearrangement joins TRBV19 to TRBJ2-1; tentatively, D is TRBD2 (7 bases). Trimming took off 7 bases at V and 7 bases at J, with 26 bases between the two ends. The CDR3 is 17 amino acids. Germline lookup yields CDR1 LNHDA and CDR2 SQIVND (reference sequence). CDR3 DNA sequence: TGTGCCAGTAACCATAGGGGGGGGTCGTCTAGTGCAAATGAGCAGTTCTTC. Protein product: CASNHRGGSSSANEQFF.

This clone was observed a handful of times. The chain has TRBV19 and TRBJ1-1; no firm D call. CDR1 and CDR2 from the germline V gene are LNHDA and SQIVND (reference sequence). The V and J ends lost 9 bases and 0 bases respectively, with 14 bases between them. The CDR3 extends over 14 amino acids. The CDR3 region has the DNA TGTGCCAGCAGAGGTCAACCGCTGAACACTGAAGCTTTCTTT. This encodes CASRGQPLNTEAFF.

The rearrangement joins TRBV5-1 to TRBJ1-1; D unresolved. The V end lost 4 bases, the J end lost 0 bases, and 13 bases lay between the germline ends. This CDR3 region has 15 residues. Germline values: CDR1 SGHRS, CDR2 YFSETQ. CDR3 DNA sequence: TGCGCCAGCAGCCCCCAGGCGGGTTTGAACACTGAAGCTTTCTTT. This sequence encodes CASSPQAGLNTEAFF.

This chain connects TRBV5-1 to TRBJ1-2; weak D call: TRBD1 (5 bases). V lost 6 bases, J lost 7 bases, and 16 bases lay in between. CDR3 length: 13 residues. Germline V gene sequence: CDR1 SGHRS, CDR2 YFSETQ. DNA of the CDR3: TGCGCCAGCACCCTGAGGGGACTGGGTGGCTACACCTTC. It translates to CASTLRGLGGYTF.

The gene calls are TRBV7-9 and TRBJ2-7; possibly TRBD1 for D (5 bases). CDR3 length: 15 residues. Germline CDR1 and CDR2: SEHNR and FQNEAQ (reference sequence). The ends were cut back, 4 bases at V and 1 base at J, with 14 bases in the middle. CDR3 region: CASSSTYDRSYEQYF. The CDR3 DNA follows: TGTGCCAGCAGCTCCACGTACGACAGATCCTACGAGCAGTACTTC.

The count of this clone is one. The CDR3 DNA sequence: TGTGCCACCAGTGATCCGGGACTTGGAGAGACCCAGTACTTC. Translating gives CATSDPGLGETQYF. The chain combines TRBV24-1 with TRBJ2-5, with a possible D match to TRBD2 (6 bases). With 3 bases removed from V and 4 bases from J, the gap between germline ends came to 11 bases. Germline V gene sequence: CDR1 KGHDR, CDR2 SFDVKD. The CDR3 is 14 amino acids.